Listed below are T cell receptor beta chains from one sample, sequenced in a study of identical twins. TCRdb used MiXCR to reprocess the 5' RACE reads, holding one entry per CDR3 protein. The sample has 1.5 million to 2 million distinct CDR3 sequences; under 35% are singletons. Material for sequencing was cord blood. Receptors originate from a newborn girl in good health. CDR3s include the opening cysteine and the closing phenylalanine or tryptophan. D genes are given only for firm matches. Some rows have no size entry. The others give once, few or many, or a class for an expanded clone.

TRBJ2-2	TRBV20-1	.	.	CSARGETNTGELFF	TGCAGTGCTAGAGGGGAGACAAACACCGGGGAGCTGTTTTTT
TRBJ2-7	TRBV7-2	many	.	CASSLAGSTSYEQYF	TGTGCCAGCAGCTTAGCGGGTTCTACCTCCTACGAGCAGTACTTC
TRBJ1-4	TRBV6-6	few	.	CATHIDGEKLFF	TGTGCCACCCACATCGACGGTGAAAAACTGTTTTTT
TRBJ1-1	TRBV5-1	few	.	CASSLQGRAKAFF	TGCGCCAGCAGCTTGCAGGGGAGGGCAAAAGCTTTCTTT
TRBJ2-7	TRBV7-2	once	.	CASSFWAGGRGRYEQYF	TGTGCCAGCAGCTTTTGGGCCGGGGGGCGAGGAAGGTACGAGCAGTACTTC
TRBJ1-2	TRBV29-1	many	.	CSVAQERTLTYGYTF	TGCAGCGTTGCGCAGGAAAGGACCCTTACCTATGGCTACACCTTC
TRBJ1-2	TRBV24-1	few	.	CATSEPGRFYGYTF	TGTGCCACCAGTGAACCGGGACGGTTTTATGGCTACACCTTC
TRBJ1-2	TRBV25-1	many	.	CASSKQGLPNYGYTF	TGTGCCAGCAGCAAACAGGGTTTGCCTAACTATGGCTACACCTTC
TRBJ1-2	TRBV7-9	few	.	CASSLKGQHPYGYTF	TGTGCCAGCAGCTTAAAAGGGCAACACCCCTATGGCTACACCTTC
TRBJ2-1	TRBV21-1	.	.	CASSKSPPISGGDNEQFF	TGTGCCAGCAGCAAGAGCCCACCGATTAGCGGGGGAGACAATGAGCAGTTCTTC
TRBJ1-2	TRBV20-1	few	.	CSARDPAKNYGYTF	TGCAGTGCTAGAGATCCCGCCAAGAACTATGGCTACACCTTC
TRBJ2-5	TRBV24-1	.	TRBD1	CATSEGQGRETQYF	TGTGCCACCAGTGAAGGACAGGGGAGAGAGACCCAGTACTTC
TRBJ1-2	TRBV9	few	.	CASSVGGSYYTF	TGTGCCAGCAGCGTAGGGGGGAGCTACTACACCTTC
TRBJ2-3	TRBV7-8	many	.	CASSLPPDTQYF	TGTGCCAGCAGTCTCCCGCCAGATACGCAGTATTTT
TRBJ1-5	TRBV19	.	TRBD1	CATGQGTSNQPQHF	TGTGCCACCGGACAGGGCACGAGCAATCAGCCCCAGCATTTT
TRBJ1-5	TRBV4-1	.	.	CASSQGTGSVRNQPQHF	TGCGCCAGCAGCCAAGGAACAGGGAGTGTTCGCAATCAGCCCCAGCATTTT
TRBJ2-7	TRBV27	.	.	CASSPLAGRSFYEQYF	TGTGCCAGCAGTCCCTTAGCAGGCCGAAGCTTCTACGAGCAGTACTTC
TRBJ2-5	TRBV27	.	.	CASSWQGSSYVQYF	TGTGCCAGCAGTTGGCAGGGGAGCTCCTACGTGCAGTACTTC
TRBJ2-7	TRBV20-1	many	.	CSARDRGIYEQYF	TGCAGTGCTAGAGATCGGGGCATCTACGAGCAGTACTTC
TRBJ2-3	TRBV6-6	.	.	CASKGGMPSTDTQYF	TGTGCCAGCAAGGGCGGGATGCCTAGCACAGATACGCAGTATTTT
TRBJ1-1	TRBV28	.	.	CASTPSRGAGAEAFF	TGTGCCAGCACCCCAAGTAGGGGGGCGGGCGCTGAAGCTTTCTTT
TRBJ1-5	TRBV6-2/TRBV6-3	.	.	CASSYSGFGNQPQHF	TGTGCCAGCAGTTACTCAGGGTTTGGCAATCAGCCCCAGCATTTT
TRBJ2-7	TRBV20-1	once	.	CSARAPQGLEQYF	TGCAGTGCTAGAGCCCCCCAGGGCCTCGAGCAGTACTTC
TRBJ1-6	TRBV9	few	.	CASSAPWGQGTYNSPLHF	TGTGCCAGCAGCGCCCCGTGGGGGCAGGGTACCTATAATTCACCCCTCCACTTT
TRBJ1-5	TRBV18	few	TRBD1	CASSPGQGATQPQHF	TGTGCCAGCTCACCAGGGCAGGGGGCAACTCAGCCCCAGCATTTT